The present T cell receptor beta chain was sequenced within a study of blood T cells in healthy people across ages. Through a sample-barcoded 5' primer and a J-beta primer mix, a second PCR was run for about 7 to 12 cycles. One entry per CDR3 protein, called by TCRdb with MiXCR from the 5' RACE reads. In the table there are hundreds of thousands of distinct CDR3 sequences, around half of which are singletons. On this clonotype: Its matching antigen is unknown.

Germline CDR1 reads DFQATT; CDR2 reads SNEGSKA (reference sequence). The CDR3 totals 11 residues. V was shortened by 6 bases and J by 6 bases, with 12 bases between the two germline ends. The study's findings and limits: Measured against age, TCR beta diversity per million T cells decreased in a roughly linear manner. Strong correlation existed between TCR beta diversity and naive T cell percentage.

The receptor's source is an elderly man in good health. Specimen: blood. V usage is TRBV20-1 and J usage is TRBJ2-7; no clear D. The CDR3 is CSAPKVGEQYF. CDR3 nucleotide sequence: TGCAGTGCGCCGAAAGTGGGCGAGCAGTACTTC.